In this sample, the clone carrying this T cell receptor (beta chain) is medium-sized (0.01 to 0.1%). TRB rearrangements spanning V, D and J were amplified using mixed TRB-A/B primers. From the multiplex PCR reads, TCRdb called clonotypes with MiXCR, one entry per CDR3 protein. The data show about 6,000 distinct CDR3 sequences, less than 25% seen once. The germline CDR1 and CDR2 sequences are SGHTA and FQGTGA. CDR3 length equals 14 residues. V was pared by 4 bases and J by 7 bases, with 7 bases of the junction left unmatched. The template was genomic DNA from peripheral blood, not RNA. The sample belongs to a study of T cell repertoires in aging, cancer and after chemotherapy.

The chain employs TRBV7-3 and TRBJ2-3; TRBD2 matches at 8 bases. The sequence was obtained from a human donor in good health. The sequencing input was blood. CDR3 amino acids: CASSSGLGGNTQYF. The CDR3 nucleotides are TGTGCCAGCAGCTCGGGACTAGGTGGGAATACGCAGTATTTT.